This T cell receptor (beta chain) was retrieved from a study of response to subunit inactivated influenza vaccine. This clonotype was seen at least ten times. Its antigen remains unidentified. Findings and caveats of the study: Authors suggested that a seasonal influenza vaccination recruits few new T cells each time.

V was trimmed by 1 base and J by 7 bases, leaving 13 bases between them. CDR3 length: 14 residues. Germline loops: CDR1 LGHDT, CDR2 YNNKEL (reference sequence). TCRdb used MiXCR to reprocess the RT-PCR reads, holding one entry per CDR3 protein. The sample contains about 700,000 distinct CDR3 sequences, approximately 14% of which appear only once. The TCR was taken from a man aged 50-59 years who received an inactivated influenza vaccine. The sample consisted of PBMCs from blood, taken roughly 12 days after vaccination. The chain carries TRBV3-1 and TRBJ1-2; D unclear. The CDR3: CASSQGAGGSGYTF. The CDR3 DNA is TGTGCCAGCAGCCAAGGGGCCGGAGGATCTGGCTACACCTTC.